These 11 T cell receptor beta chains originate from one sample sequenced in a study of blood T cell repertoires in COVID-19. TCRdb's copy holds only in-frame clones and misses some; the assay was immunoSEQ multiplex PCR. Of over 200,000 clones listed, 80% to 85% are singletons. Source material: peripheral blood. The source is a human donor in a cohort sampled during active COVID-19.

The V gene is TRBV4-3, the J gene TRBJ1-1; no definite D call. The CDR3 has 16 residues. V shed 0 bases and J shed 6 bases, with 17 bases lying between them. Germline values: CDR1 LGHNA, CDR2 YSLEER. CDR3 nucleotides: TGCGCCAGCAGCCAAGATTGGAGGGATAGGCGGCCTGAAGCTTTCTTT. Protein sequence: CASSQDWRDRRPEAFF.

The V call is TRBV11-3, the J call TRBJ2-7, with 8 bases aligning to TRBD2. The CDR3 contains 13 residues. V was pared by 5 bases and J by 5 bases, with 5 bases of the junction left unmatched. Germline values: CDR1 SGHNT, CDR2 YENEEA. CDR3 DNA sequence: TGTGCCAGCAGCCCGACTAGCGTCCACGAGCAGTACTTC. Translation gives CASSPTSVHEQYF.

The genes are TRBV6-2 or TRBV6-3 and TRBJ2-1; 10 bases line up with TRBD2. V lost 4 bases, J lost 0 bases, and 18 bases stayed unmatched. This CDR3 is built from 21 residues. The germline V gene has CDR1 MNHEY and CDR2 SVGEGT. CDR3 in amino acids: CASSSLPIRLAGPPSYNEQFF. The CDR3 DNA follows: TGTGCCAGCAGTTCCCTCCCTATTCGACTAGCGGGCCCCCCCTCCTACAATGAGCAGTTCTTC.

Points on this clone: Other nucleotide sequences from this sample produce the same CDR3. The gene calls are TRBV24-1 and TRBJ1-1; 8 nucleotides align to TRBD1. The CDR3 extends over 15 amino acids. Germline V lookup: CDR1 KGHDR, CDR2 SFDVKD. V shed 2 bases and J 1 base; nucleotides not matched to a gene: 2. CDR3 amino acids: CATSDSGTGNTEAFF. For the CDR3, the DNA is TGTGCCACCAGTGATTCCGGGACAGGGAACACTGAAGCTTTCTTT.

The chain couples TRBV3-1 (or the pseudogene TRBV3-2) to TRBJ2-3; a possible D gene is TRBD2 (5 bases). The V end lost 3 bases, the J end lost 3 bases, and 16 bases lay between the germline ends. From germline, CDR1 is LGHDT and CDR2 YNNKEL (reference sequence). The CDR3 consists of 16 residues. CDR3: CASSHASSLRTDTQYF. Written as DNA, the CDR3 is TGTGCCAGCAGCCACGCTAGCAGTCTAAGGACAGATACGCAGTATTTT.

This clone has just one count. One junction end does not reproduce the germline sequence, and a read error may be involved. The chain couples TRBV10-2 to TRBJ2-7; tentatively, D is TRBD1 (6 bases). Germline CDR1 is WSHSY and CDR2 is SAAADI. The CDR3 is 11 amino acids. CDR3 residues: CASSEGGPRGF. The DNA for the CDR3 is TGCGCCAGCAGTGAGGGGGGCCCCCGGGGCTTC.

This rearrangement joins TRBV14 to TRBJ2-7; unclear D gene. The CDR3 runs 12 residues. Germline lookup yields CDR1 SGHDN and CDR2 FVKESK. V lost 5 bases, J lost 0 bases, and 5 bases lay in between. The CDR3 coding sequence is TGTGCCAGCAGCGAGAGCTCCTACGAGCAGTACTTC. As protein: CASSESSYEQYF.

The chain uses TRBV6-5 and TRBJ1-5; TRBD1 is a possible D gene (6 bases). Germline assignment: CDR1 MNHEY and CDR2 SVGAGI. There are 13 residues in the CDR3. V was pared by 7 bases and J by 6 bases, with 13 bases between. The CDR3 reads CASTPRGGQPQHF. CDR3 nucleotide sequence: TGTGCCAGCACTCCCAGGGGTGGTCAGCCCCAGCATTTT.

This clone was observed once. The chain couples TRBV19 to TRBJ1-4; a possible D gene is TRBD1 (6 bases). The CDR3 has 15 amino acids. Germline V gene sequence: CDR1 LNHDA, CDR2 SQIVND (reference sequence). Trimming took off 2 bases at V and 6 bases at J, with 13 bases between the two ends. CDR3 sequence reads: CASSINLAGDEKLFF. In nucleotides, the CDR3 is TGTGCCAGTAGTATAAATTTGGCAGGGGATGAAAAACTGTTTTTT.

This rearrangement joins TRBV2 to TRBJ2-1; the match to TRBD2 covers 7 bases. The CDR3 spans 15 residues. J gave up 2 bases and V 5 bases, and 6 bases lay outside the gene matches. Germline V gene data show CDR1 as SNHLY and CDR2 as FYNNEI. The CDR3 bases are TGTGCCAGCAGTCCGTTTGGACTAGCCTACAATGAGCAGTTCTTC. It codes for CASSPFGLAYNEQFF.

This rearrangement joins TRBV14 to TRBJ2-5, with 10 bases matching TRBD2. The J segment lost 4 bases and the V segment lost 4 bases, leaving 15 bases of the junction unmatched. This CDR3 contains 18 residues. Germline CDR1 reads SGHDN; CDR2 reads FVKESK. The CDR3 coding sequence is TGTGCCAGCAGCCCAAGACGTCACGAGCGGGAGGGCTCAGAGACCCAGTACTTC. This gives the protein CASSPRRHEREGSETQYF.